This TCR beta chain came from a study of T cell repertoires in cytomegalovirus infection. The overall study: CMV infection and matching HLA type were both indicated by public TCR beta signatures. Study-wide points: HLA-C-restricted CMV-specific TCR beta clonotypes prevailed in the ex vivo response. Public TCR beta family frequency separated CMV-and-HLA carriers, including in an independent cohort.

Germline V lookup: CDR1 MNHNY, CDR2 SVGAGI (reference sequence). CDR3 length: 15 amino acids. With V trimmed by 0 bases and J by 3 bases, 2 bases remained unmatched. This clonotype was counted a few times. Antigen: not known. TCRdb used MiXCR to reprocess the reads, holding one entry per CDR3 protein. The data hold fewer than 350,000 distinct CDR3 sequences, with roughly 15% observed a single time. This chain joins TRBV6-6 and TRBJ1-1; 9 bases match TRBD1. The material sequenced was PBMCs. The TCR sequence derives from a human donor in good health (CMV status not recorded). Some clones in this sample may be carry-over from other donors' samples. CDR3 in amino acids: CASSYSRDRDTEAFF. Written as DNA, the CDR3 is TGTGCCAGCAGTTACTCGAGGGACAGGGACACTGAAGCTTTCTTT.